The rows below give T cell receptor beta chains drawn from one sample of a study of cytomegalovirus exposure and HLA in healthy donors. Here immunoSEQ multiplex PCR was the method, and the copy in TCRdb shows in-frame clones only, minus some. The sample consists of roughly 120,000 clones, 60% to 85% of them appearing once. Source material: PBMCs. These receptors came from an older woman in good health and CMV-seropositive. Each CDR3 is given with its conserved first and last residue. The D gene is left open where the match is weak. Size values are once, few and many counts, or a class for expanded clones, and some rows have none.

>TRBJ2-2|TRBV5-1|NA|NA
TGCGCCAGCAGCTTGTCTAGCCAAGGGGAGCTGTTTTTT
CASSLSSQGELFF
>TRBJ2-5|TRBV6-1|NA|TRBD1
TGTGCCAGCAGGACAGGGCGGTTCGGGACCCAGTACTTC
CASRTGRFGTQYF
>TRBJ1-2|TRBV5-4|NA|TRBD1
TGTGCCAGCAGCTTGGGACAGGGGGCGATTTATGGCTACACCTTC
CASSLGQGAIYGYTF
>TRBJ2-2|TRBV18|NA|NA
TGTGCCAGCTCGTCCCAGGAGACAGGGAACACCGGGGAGCTGTTTTTT
CASSSQETGNTGELFF
>TRBJ2-7|TRBV18|NA|TRBD1
TGTGCCAGCTCACCGGACAGGGCCGAGCAGTACTTC
CASSPDRAEQYF
>TRBJ2-5|TRBV9|NA|TRBD2
TGTGCCAGCAGCGTAGCTCTAGCGGGAGGAATTCAAGAGACCCAGTACTTC
CASSVALAGGIQETQYF
>TRBJ2-1|TRBV6-1|NA|NA
TGTGCCAGCAGGACTGGAGCTAGTAATGAGCAGTTCTTC
CASRTGASNEQFF
>TRBJ2-1|TRBV18|NA|TRBD2
TGTGCCAGCTCACCACCGGTTGGACTAGTCATGAATGATGAGCAGTTCTTC
CASSPPVGLVMNDEQFF
>TRBJ1-2|TRBV15|few|NA
TGTGCCACCAGCAGAGATCCGATGGTGGCAGGGGATGGCTACACCTTC
CATSRDPMVAGDGYTF
>TRBJ2-3|TRBV30|NA|NA
TGTGCCTGGAGTGTACTAGGCGGGGCCCCAGATACGCAGTATTTT
CAWSVLGGAPDTQYF
>TRBJ2-1|TRBV7-9|NA|TRBD2
TGTGCCAGCAGTCCCCGGGCTAGCGGCTTAAGCTCCTACAATGAGCAGTTCTTC
CASSPRASGLSSYNEQFF
>TRBJ2-5|TRBV6-1|once|NA
TGTGCCAGCAGTGGCGGAGGAACAAATCAAGAGACCCAGTACTTC
CASSGGGTNQETQYF
>TRBJ2-1|TRBV7-2|once|TRBD2
TGTGCCAGCAGCTTCCGGGAGGGCTCTACCTACAATGAGCAGTTCTTC
CASSFREGSTYNEQFF
>TRBJ2-2|TRBV7-9|NA|TRBD2
TGTGCCAGCAGCTCTCACAGGACTAGCGGGAGAGTAGGGGAGCTGTTTTTT
CASSSHRTSGRVGELFF